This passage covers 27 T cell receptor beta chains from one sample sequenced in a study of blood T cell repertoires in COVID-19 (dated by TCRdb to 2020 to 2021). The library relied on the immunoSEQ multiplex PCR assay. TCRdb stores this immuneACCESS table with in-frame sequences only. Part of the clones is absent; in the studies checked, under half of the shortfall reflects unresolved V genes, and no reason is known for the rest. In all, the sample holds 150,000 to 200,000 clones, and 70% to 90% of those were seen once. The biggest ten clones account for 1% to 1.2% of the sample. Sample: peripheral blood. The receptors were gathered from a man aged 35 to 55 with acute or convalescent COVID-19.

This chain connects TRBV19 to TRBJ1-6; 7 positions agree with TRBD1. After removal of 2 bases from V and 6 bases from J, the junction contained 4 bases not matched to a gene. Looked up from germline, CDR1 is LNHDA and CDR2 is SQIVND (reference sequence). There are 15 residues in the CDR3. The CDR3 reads CASSITGARNSPLHF. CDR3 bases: TGTGCCAGTAGTATAACAGGGGCGCGTAATTCACCCCTCCACTTT.

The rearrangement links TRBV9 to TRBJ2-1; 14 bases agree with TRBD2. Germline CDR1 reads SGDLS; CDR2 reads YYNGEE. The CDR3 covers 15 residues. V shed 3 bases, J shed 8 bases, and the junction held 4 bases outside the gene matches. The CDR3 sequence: CASSATSGGAYEQFF. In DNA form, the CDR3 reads TGTGCCAGCAGCGCGACTAGCGGGGGGGCATATGAGCAGTTCTTC.

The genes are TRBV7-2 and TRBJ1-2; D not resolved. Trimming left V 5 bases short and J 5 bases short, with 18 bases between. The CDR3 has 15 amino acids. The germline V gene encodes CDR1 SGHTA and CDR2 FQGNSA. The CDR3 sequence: CASSPDWSVDYGYTF. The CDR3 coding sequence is TGTGCCAGCAGCCCAGACTGGAGTGTTGATTATGGCTACACCTTC.

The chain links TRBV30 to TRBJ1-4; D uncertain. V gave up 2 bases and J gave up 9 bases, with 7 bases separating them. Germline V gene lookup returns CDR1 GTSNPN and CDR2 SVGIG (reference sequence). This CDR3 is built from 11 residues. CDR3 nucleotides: TGTGCCTGGAGTCCTCTACAAAAACTGTTTTTT. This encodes CAWSPLQKLFF.

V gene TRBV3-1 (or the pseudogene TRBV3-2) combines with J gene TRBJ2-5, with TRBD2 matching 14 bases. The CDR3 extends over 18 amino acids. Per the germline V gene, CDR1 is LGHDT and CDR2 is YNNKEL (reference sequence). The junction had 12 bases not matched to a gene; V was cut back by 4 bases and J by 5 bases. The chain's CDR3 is CASSLTSGGGNPRETQYF. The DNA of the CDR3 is TGTGCCAGCAGCCTGACTAGCGGGGGGGGGAATCCGAGGGAGACCCAGTACTTC.

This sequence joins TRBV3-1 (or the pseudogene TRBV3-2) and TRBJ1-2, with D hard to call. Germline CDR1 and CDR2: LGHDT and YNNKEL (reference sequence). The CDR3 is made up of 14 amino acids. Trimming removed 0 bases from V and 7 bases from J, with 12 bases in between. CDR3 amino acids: CASSQEKGSGGYTF. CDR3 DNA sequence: TGTGCCAGCAGCCAAGAAAAAGGGAGCGGTGGCTACACCTTC.

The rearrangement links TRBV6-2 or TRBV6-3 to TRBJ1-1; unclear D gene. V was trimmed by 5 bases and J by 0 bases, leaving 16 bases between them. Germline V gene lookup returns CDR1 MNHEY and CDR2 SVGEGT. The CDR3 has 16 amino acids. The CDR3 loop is CASSDPIAPMNTEAFF. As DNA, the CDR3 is TGTGCCAGCAGTGATCCGATAGCTCCCATGAACACTGAAGCTTTCTTT.

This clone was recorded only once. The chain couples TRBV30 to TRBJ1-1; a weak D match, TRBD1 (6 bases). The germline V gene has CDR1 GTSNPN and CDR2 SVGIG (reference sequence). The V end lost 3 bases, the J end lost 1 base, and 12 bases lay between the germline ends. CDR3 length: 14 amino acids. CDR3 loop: CAWSPSDRNTEAFF. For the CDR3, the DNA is TGTGCCTGGAGCCCCTCGGACAGGAACACTGAAGCTTTCTTT. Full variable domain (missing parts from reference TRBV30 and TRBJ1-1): SQTIHQWPATLVQPVGSPLSLECTVEGTSNPNLYWYRQAAGRGLQLLFYSVGIGQISSEVPQNLSASRPQDRQFILSSKKLLLSDSGFYLCAWSPSDRNTEAFFGQGTRLTVV.

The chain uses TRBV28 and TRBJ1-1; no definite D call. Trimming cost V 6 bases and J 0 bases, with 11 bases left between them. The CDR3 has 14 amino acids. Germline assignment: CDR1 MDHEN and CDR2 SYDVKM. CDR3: CASRSVRVNTEAFF. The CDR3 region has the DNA TGTGCCAGCAGATCCGTCCGGGTGAACACTGAAGCTTTCTTT.

The CDR3 DNA sequence: TGCGCCAGCAGCTTAGCGGGACAGGGAACTGAAGCTTTCTTT. Translated: CASSLAGQGTEAFF. This sequence joins TRBV5-1 and TRBJ1-1, with 9 bases lining up with TRBD1. The germline V gene encodes CDR1 SGHRS and CDR2 YFSETQ. With 2 bases clipped from V and 5 bases from J, the junction kept 4 bases outside the gene matches. The CDR3 runs 14 residues.

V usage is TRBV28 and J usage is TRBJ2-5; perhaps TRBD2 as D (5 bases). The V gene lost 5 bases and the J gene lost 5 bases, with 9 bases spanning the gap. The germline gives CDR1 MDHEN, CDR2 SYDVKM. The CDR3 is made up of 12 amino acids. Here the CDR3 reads CASSKGGETQYF. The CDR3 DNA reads TGTGCCAGCAGTAAGGGCGGGGAGACCCAGTACTTC.

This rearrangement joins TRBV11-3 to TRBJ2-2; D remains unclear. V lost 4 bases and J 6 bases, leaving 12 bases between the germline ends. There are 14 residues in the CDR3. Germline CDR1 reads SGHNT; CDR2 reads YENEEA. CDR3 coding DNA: TGTGCCAGCAGCTCACAGTTGGATGCCGGGGAGCTGTTTTTT. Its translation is CASSSQLDAGELFF.

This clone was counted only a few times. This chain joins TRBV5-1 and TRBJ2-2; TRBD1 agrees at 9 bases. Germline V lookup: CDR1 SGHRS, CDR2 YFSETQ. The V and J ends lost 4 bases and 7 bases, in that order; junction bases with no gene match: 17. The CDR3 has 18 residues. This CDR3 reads CASSPTPGTGKSGGELFF. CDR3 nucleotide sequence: TGCGCCAGCAGCCCCACGCCTGGGACAGGGAAATCGGGCGGGGAGCTGTTTTTT.

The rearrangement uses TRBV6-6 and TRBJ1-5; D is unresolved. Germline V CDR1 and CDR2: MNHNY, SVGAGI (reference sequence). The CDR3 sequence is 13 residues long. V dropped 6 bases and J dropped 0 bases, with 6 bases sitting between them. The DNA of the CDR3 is TGTGCCAGCAGAGACAATAGCAATCAGCCCCAGCATTTT. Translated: CASRDNSNQPQHF.

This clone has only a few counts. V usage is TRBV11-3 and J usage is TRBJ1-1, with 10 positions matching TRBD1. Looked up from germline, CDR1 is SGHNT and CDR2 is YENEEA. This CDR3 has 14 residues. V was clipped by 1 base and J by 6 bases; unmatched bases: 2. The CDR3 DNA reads TGTGCCAGCAGCTTAGGACAGGGGGCGCCTGAAGCTTTCTTT. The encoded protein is CASSLGQGAPEAFF.

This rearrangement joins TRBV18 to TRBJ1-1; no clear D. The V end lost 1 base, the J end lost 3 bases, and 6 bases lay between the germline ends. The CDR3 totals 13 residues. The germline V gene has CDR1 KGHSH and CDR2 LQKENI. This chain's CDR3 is CASSPQTDTEAFF. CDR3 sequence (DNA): TGTGCCAGCTCACCACAAACAGACACTGAAGCTTTCTTT.

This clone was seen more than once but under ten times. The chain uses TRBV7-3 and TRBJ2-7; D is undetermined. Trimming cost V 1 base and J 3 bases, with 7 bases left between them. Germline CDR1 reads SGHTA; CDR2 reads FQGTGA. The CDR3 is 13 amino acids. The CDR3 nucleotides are TGTGCCAGCAGCTTAAATTACGGCTACGAGCAGTACTTC. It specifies CASSLNYGYEQYF.

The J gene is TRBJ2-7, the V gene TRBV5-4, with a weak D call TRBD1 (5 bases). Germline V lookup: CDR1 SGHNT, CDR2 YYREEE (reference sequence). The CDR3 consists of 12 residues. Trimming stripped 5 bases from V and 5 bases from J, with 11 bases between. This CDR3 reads CASSARGNEQYF. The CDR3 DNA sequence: TGTGCCAGCAGTGCTAGGGGAAACGAGCAGTACTTC.

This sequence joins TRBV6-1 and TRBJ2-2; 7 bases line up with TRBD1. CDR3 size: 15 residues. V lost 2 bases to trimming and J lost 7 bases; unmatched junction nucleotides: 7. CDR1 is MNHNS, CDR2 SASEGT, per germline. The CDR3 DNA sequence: TGTGCCAGCAGTGAAAACAGGGGCAGGGACGGGGAGCTGTTTTTT. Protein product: CASSENRGRDGELFF.

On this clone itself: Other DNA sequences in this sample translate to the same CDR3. CDR3 nucleotides: TGTGCCTGGAGTGGAGGACTGCAAGAGACCCAGTACTTC. Protein: CAWSGGLQETQYF. The J gene is TRBJ2-5, the V gene TRBV30, with D possibly being TRBD2 (5 bases). The CDR3 sequence is 13 residues long. CDR1 and CDR2 from the germline V gene are GTSNPN and SVGIG (reference sequence). V gave up 1 base and J gave up 2 bases, with 8 bases separating them.

The CDR3 bases are TGTGCCAGCAGCTCCTACAGGGGGCGCGGAACAGATACGCAGTATTTT. Amino acid sequence: CASSSYRGRGTDTQYF. The V call is TRBV5-4, the J call TRBJ2-3, with TRBD1 identical over 9 bases. Looked up from germline, CDR1 is SGHNT and CDR2 is YYREEE (reference sequence). J gave up 3 bases and V 3 bases, and 8 bases lay outside the gene matches. The CDR3 loop spans 16 amino acids. Complete variable domain (other parts from reference TRBV5-4 and TRBJ2-3): ETGVTQSPTHLIKTRGQQVTLRCSSQSGHNTVSWYQQALGQGPQFIFQYYREEENGRGNFPPRFSGLQFPNYSSELNVNALELDDSALYLCASSSYRGRGTDTQYFGPGTRLTVL.

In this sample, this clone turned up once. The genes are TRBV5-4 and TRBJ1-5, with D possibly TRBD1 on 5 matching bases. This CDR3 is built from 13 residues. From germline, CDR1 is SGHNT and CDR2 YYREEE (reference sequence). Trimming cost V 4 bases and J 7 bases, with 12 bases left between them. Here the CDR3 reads CASSPGLAQPQHF. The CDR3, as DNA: TGTGCCAGCAGCCCAGGGCTTGCGCAGCCCCAGCATTTT.

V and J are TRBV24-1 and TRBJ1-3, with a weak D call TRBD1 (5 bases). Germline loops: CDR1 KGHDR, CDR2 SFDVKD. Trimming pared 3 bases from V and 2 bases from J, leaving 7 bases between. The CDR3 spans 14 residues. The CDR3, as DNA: TGTGCCACCAGTGATACCAGGGCTGGAAACACCATATATTTT. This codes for CATSDTRAGNTIYF.

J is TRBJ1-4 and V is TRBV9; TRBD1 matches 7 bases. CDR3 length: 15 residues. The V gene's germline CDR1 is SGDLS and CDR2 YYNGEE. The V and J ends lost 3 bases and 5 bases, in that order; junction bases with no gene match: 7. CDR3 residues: CASSARDRRNEKLFF. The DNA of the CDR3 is TGTGCCAGCAGCGCGCGGGACAGAAGAAATGAAAAACTGTTTTTT.

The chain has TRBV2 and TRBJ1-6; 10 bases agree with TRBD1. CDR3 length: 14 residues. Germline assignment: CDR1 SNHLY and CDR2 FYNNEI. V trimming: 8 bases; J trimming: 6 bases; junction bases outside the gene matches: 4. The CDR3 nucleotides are TGTGCCAGCCTCCGGGACAGGGGTAATTCACCCCTCCACTTT. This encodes CASLRDRGNSPLHF. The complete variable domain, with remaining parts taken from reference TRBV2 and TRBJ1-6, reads EPEVTQTPSHQVTQMGQEVILRCVPISNHLYFYWYRQILGQKVEFLVSFYNNEISEKSEIFDDQFSVERPDGSNFTLKIRSTKLEDSAMYFCASLRDRGNSPLHFGNGTRLTVT.

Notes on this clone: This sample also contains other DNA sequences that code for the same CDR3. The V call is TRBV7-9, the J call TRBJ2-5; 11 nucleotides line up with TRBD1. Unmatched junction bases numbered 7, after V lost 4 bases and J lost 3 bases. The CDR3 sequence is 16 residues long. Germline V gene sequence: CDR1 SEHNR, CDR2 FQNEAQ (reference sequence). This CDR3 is CASSSGDRGREETQYF. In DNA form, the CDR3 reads TGTGCCAGCAGCTCCGGGGACAGGGGGAGGGAAGAGACCCAGTACTTC.

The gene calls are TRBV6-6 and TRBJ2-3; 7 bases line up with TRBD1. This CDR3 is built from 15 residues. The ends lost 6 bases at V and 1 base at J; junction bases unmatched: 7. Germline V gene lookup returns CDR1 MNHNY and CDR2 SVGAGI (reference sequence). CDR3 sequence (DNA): TGTGCCAGCAGAGACGATGACAGGGGCACAGATACGCAGTATTTT. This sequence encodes CASRDDDRGTDTQYF.